Detailed here is one TCR beta chain. Its antigen is as yet unknown. The entry originates in a study of beta chain features in type 1 diabetes. Study-level background: The examined sorted cells totaled 107,917,701 across samples.

Expressed TCRB transcripts were sequenced because the entire RNA isolate underwent reverse transcription. The method was immunoSEQ multiplex PCR; TCRdb's version includes in-frame clones alone and lacks a portion of them. The sample records a few hundred thousand clones, roughly 13% being singletons. Findings and caveats of the study: High-TCR-expressing cells could be over-represented by cDNA sequencing. The similarity of naive, central memory and Treg TCRB repertoires appeared greater among patients than among healthy donors. Among all four CD4+ subsets, Type 1 diabetes patients had TCRB CDR3s that were moderately but significantly shorter.

This CDR3 spans 16 amino acids. The germline CDR1 and CDR2 sequences are SGHRS and YFSETQ. Trimming took 3 bases from V and 2 from J; bases not matched to a gene: 3. The sequencing input was naive CD4+ T cells from blood. The rearrangement joins TRBV5-1 to TRBJ2-4; TRBD2 agrees at 12 bases. The sequence was collected from a woman under 30 with type 1 diabetes. CDR3 coding DNA: TGCGCCAGCAGCTGGACTAGCGGGATGACCAAAAACATTCAGTACTTC. Its translation: CASSWTSGMTKNIQYF. The variable domain in full, with the rest retrieved from reference TRBV5-1 and TRBJ2-4, is KAGVTQTPRYLIKTRGQQVTLSCSPISGHRSVSWYQQTPGQGLQFLFEYFSETQRNKGNFPGRFSGRQFSNSRSEMNVSTLELGDSALYLCASSWTSGMTKNIQYFGAGTRLSVL.